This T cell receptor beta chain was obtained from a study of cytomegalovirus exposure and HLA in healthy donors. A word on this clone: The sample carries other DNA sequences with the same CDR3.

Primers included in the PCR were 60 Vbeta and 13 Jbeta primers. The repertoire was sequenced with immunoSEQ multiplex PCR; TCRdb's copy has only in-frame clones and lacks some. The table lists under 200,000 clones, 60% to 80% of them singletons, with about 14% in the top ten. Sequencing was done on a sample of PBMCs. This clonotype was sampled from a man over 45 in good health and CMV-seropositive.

The CDR3 protein is CASSSQGAKGETQYF. The CDR3 DNA follows: TGCGCCAGCAGCTCACAGGGGGCAAAGGGTGAAACCCAGTACTTC. V and J are TRBV5-1 and TRBJ2-5; 9 nucleotides align to TRBD1. Trimming at V came to 3 bases and at J to 8 bases, leaving 11 bases not matched to a gene. Germline V gene sequence: CDR1 SGHRS, CDR2 YFSETQ. The CDR3 loop spans 15 amino acids.